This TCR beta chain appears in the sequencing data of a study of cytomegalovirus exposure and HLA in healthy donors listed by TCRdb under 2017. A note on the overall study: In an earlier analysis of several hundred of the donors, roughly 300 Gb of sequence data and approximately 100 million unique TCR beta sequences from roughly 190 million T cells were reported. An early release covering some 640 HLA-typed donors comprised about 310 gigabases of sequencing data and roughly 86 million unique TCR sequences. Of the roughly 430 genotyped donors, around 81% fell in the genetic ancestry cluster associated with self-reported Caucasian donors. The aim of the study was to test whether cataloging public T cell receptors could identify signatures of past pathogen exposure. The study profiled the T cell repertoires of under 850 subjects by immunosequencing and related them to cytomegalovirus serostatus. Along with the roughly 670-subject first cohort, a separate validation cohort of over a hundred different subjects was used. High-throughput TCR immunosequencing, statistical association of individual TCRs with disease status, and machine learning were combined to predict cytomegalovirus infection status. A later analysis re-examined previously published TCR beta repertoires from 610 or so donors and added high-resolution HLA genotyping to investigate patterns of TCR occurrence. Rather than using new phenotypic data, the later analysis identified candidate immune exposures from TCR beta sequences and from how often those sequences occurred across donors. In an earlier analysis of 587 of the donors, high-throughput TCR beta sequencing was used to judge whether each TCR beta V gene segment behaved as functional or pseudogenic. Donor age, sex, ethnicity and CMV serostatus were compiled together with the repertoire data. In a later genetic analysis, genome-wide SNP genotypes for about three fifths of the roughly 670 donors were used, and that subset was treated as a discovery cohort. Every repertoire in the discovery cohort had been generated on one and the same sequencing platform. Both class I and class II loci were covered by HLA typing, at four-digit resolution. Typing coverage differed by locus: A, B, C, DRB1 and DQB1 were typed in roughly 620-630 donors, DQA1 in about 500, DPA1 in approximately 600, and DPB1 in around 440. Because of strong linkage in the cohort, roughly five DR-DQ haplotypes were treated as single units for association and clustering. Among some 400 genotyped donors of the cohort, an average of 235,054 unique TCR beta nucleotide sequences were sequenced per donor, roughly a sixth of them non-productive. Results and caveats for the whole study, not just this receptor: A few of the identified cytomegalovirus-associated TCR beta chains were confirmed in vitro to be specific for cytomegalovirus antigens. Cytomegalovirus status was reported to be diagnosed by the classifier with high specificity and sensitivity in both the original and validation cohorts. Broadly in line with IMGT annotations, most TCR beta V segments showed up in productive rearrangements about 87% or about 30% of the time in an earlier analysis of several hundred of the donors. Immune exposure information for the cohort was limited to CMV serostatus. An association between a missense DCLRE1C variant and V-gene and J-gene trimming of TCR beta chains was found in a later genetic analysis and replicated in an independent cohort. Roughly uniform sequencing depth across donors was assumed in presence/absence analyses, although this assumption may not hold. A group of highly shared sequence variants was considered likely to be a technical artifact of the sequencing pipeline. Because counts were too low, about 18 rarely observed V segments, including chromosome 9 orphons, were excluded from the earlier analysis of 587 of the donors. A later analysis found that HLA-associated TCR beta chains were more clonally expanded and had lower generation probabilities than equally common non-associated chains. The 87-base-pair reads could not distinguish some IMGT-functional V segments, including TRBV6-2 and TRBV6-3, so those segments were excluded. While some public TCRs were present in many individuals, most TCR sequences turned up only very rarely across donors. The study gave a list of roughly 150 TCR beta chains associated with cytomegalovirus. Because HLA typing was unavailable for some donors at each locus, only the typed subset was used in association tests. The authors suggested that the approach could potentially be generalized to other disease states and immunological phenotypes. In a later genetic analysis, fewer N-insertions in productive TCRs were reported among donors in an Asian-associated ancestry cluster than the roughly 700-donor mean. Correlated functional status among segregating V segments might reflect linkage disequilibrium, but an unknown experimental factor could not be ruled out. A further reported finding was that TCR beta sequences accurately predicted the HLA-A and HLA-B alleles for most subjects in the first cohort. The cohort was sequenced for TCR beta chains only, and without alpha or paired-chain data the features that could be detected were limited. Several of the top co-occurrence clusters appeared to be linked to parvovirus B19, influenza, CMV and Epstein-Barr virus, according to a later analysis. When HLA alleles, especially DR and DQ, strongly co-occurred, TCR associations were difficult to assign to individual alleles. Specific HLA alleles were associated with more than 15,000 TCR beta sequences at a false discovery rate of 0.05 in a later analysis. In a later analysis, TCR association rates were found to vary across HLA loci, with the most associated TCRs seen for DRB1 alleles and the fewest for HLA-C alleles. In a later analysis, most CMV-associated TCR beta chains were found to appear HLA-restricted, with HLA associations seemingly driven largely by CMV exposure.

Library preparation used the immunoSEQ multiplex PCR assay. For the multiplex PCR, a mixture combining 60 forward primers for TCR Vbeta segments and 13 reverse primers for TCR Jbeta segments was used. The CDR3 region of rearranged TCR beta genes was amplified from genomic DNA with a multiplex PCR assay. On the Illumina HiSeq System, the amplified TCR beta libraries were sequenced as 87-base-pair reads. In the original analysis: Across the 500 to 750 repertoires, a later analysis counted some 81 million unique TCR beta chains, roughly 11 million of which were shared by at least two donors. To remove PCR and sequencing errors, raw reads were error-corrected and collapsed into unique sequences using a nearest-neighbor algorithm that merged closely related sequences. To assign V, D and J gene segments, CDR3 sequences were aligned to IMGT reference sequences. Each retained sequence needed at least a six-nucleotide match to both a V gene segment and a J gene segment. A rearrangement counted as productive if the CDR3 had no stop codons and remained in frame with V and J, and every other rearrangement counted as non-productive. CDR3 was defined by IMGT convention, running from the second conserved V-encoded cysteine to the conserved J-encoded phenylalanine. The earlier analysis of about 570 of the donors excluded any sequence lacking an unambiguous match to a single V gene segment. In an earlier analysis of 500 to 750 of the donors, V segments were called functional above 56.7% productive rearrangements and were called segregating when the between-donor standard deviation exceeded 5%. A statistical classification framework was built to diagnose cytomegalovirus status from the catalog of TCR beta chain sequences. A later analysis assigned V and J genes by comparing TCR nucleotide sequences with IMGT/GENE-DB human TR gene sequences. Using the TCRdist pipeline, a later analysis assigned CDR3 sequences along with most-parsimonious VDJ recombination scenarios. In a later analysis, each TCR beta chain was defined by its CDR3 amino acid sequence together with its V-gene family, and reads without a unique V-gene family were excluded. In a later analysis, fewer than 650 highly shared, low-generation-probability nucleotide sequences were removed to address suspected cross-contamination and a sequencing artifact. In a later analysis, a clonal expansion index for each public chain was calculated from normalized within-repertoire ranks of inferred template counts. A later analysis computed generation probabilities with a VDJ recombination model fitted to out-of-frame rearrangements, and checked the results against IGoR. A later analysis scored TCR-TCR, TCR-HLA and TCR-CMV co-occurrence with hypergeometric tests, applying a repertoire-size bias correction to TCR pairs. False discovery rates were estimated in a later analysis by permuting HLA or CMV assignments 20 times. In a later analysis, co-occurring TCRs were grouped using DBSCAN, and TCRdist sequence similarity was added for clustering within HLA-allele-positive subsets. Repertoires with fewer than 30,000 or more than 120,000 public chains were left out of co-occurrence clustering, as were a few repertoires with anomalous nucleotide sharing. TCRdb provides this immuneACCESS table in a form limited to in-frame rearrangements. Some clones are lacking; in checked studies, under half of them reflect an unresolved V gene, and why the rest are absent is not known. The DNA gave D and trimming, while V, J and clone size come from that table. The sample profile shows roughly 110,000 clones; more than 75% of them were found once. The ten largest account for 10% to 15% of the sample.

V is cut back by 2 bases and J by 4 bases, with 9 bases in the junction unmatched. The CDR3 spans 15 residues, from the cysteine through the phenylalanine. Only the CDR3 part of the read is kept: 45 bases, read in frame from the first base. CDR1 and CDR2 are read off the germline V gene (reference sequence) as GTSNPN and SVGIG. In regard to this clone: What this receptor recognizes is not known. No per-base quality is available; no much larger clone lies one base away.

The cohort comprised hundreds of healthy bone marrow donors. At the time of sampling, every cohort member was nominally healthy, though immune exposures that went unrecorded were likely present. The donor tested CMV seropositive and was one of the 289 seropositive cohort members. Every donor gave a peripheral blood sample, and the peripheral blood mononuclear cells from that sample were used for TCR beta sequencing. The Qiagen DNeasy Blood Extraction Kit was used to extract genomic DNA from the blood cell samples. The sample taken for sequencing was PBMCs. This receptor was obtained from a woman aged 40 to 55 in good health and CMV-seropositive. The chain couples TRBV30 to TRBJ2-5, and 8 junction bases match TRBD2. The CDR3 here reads CAWSFSGGWVETQYF. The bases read TGTGCCTGGAGTTTCAGCGGGGGCTGGGTAGAGACCCAGTACTTC.